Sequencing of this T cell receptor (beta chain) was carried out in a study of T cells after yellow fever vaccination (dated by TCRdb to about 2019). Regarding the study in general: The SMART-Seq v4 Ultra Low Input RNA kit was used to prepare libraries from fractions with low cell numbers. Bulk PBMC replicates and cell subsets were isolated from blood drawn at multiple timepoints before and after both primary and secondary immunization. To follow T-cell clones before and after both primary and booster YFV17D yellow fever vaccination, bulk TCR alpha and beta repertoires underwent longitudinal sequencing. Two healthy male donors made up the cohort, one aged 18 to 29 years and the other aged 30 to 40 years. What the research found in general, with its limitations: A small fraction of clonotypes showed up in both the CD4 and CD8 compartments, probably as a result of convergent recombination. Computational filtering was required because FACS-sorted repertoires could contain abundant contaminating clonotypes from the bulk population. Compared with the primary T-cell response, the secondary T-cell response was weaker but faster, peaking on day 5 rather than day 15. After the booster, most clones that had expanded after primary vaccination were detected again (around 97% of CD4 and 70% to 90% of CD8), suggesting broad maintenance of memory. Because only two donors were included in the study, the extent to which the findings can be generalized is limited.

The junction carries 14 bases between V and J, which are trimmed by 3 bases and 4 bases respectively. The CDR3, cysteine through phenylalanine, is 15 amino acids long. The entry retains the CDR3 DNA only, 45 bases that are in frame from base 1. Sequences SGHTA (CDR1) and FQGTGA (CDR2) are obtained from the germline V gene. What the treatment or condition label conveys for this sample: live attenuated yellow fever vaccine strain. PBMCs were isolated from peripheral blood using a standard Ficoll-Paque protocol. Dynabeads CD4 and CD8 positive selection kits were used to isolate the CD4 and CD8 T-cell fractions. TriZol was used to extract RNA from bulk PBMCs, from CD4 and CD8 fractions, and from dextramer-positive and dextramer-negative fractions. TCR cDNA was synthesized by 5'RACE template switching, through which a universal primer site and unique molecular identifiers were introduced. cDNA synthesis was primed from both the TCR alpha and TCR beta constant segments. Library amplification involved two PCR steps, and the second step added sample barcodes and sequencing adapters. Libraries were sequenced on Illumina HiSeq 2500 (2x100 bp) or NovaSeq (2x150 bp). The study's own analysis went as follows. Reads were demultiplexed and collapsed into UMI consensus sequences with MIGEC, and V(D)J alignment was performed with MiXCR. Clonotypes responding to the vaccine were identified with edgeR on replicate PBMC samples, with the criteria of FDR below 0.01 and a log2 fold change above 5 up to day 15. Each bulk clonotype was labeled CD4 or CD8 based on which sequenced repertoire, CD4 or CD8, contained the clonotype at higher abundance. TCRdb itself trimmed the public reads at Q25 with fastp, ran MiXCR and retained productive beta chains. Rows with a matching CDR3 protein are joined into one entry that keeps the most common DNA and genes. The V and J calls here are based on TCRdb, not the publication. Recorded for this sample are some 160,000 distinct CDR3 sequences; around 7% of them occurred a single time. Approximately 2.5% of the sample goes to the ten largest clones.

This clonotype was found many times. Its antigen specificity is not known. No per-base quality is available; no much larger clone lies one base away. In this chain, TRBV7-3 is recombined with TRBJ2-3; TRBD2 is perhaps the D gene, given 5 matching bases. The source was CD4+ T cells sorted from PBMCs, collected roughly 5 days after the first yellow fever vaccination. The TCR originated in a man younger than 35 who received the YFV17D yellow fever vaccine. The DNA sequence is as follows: TGTGCCAGCAGCTTCTCGCAGGACTGGGCAGATACGCAGTATTTT. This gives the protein CASSFSQDWADTQYF.